Shown below are 13 T cell receptor beta chains from a single sample sequenced in a study of cytomegalovirus exposure and HLA in healthy donors. PCR was performed using 60 Vbeta and 13 Jbeta primers. The assay was immunoSEQ multiplex PCR, and TCRdb's table has in-frame clones only and misses some. This table has around 150,000 clones, 82% appearing once. The sequencing sample was made of PBMCs. The receptors stem from a man in his fifties in good health and CMV-seropositive.

The rearrangement links TRBV28 to TRBJ1-4; D is ambiguous. Germline assignment: CDR1 MDHEN and CDR2 SYDVKM. The CDR3 has 14 amino acids. Trimming pared 6 bases from V and 10 bases from J, leaving 18 bases between. The DNA for the CDR3 is TGTGCCAGCAGGCTCACAAATTCGGGAGGAAAACTGTTTTTT. It is translated as CASRLTNSGGKLFF.

The chain is built from TRBV5-1 and TRBJ1-1; 12 bases fit TRBD1. CDR3 length equals 17 residues. In germline, CDR1 is SGHRS, CDR2 YFSETQ. With V trimmed by 3 bases and J by 1 base, 7 bases remained unmatched. The chain's CDR3 is CASSSGTGGPSNTEAFF. In DNA, the CDR3 is TGCGCCAGCAGCTCCGGGACAGGGGGCCCATCGAACACTGAAGCTTTCTTT.

V and J are TRBV6-1 and TRBJ2-5, with no clear D. Germline V gene sequence: CDR1 MNHNS, CDR2 SASEGT. The CDR3 spans 14 residues. The ends were cut back, 6 bases at V and 2 bases at J, with 13 bases in the middle. Here the CDR3 reads CASRRSEIQETQYF. CDR3 bases: TGTGCCAGCAGGAGGAGTGAGATTCAAGAGACCCAGTACTTC.

This clone appeared once. The rearrangement uses TRBV18 and TRBJ2-3; D ambiguous. Trimming removed 3 bases from V and 0 bases from J, with 7 bases in between. The germline V gene encodes CDR1 KGHSH and CDR2 LQKENI. This CDR3 region has 14 residues. The CDR3 region has the DNA TGTGCCAGCTCACCTATATCTAGCACAGATACGCAGTATTTT. This sequence encodes CASSPISSTDTQYF.

V gene TRBV28 combines with J gene TRBJ2-5, with D tentatively TRBD1 (6 bases). V lost 4 bases to trimming and J lost 2 bases, with 11 bases between them. The CDR3 has 14 residues. CDR1 MDHEN and CDR2 SYDVKM come from the germline V gene. Written as DNA, the CDR3 is TGTGCCAGCAGTTCCAGGGACAAACAAGAGACCCAGTACTTC. Protein sequence: CASSSRDKQETQYF.

The chain uses TRBV2 and TRBJ2-3; D may be TRBD2 (6 bases). V lost 6 bases and J lost 0, with 10 bases in between. The CDR3 loop spans 14 amino acids. The germline V gene has CDR1 SNHLY and CDR2 FYNNEI. This CDR3 is CASRRDVSTDTQYF. The CDR3 DNA reads as TGTGCCAGCAGGCGGGATGTTAGCACAGATACGCAGTATTTT.

CDR3 sequence reads: CASSQPGLGEKLFF. The DNA of the CDR3 is TGCGCCAGCAGCCAACCAGGACTGGGTGAAAAACTGTTTTTT. This rearrangement joins TRBV4-3 to TRBJ1-4; D uncertain. Deletions cut 2 bases from V and 7 bases from J, with 11 bases between. The CDR3 covers 14 residues. Germline CDR1 reads LGHNA; CDR2 reads YSLEER.

This chain uses TRBV2 with TRBJ1-2; the D gene is possibly TRBD1 (5 bases). Germline CDR1 and CDR2: SNHLY and FYNNEI. The CDR3 contains 13 residues. Trimming took off 4 bases at V and 4 bases at J, with 10 bases between the two ends. CDR3 sequence reads: CASSAGQLYGYTF. The CDR3 nucleotides are TGTGCCAGCAGTGCAGGGCAGCTCTATGGCTACACCTTC.

The rearrangement uses TRBV11-2 and TRBJ2-5; 11 bases are a match to TRBD2. Gene TRBJ2-7 matches the end of the DNA better, so the J call may be wrong. Germline V CDR1 and CDR2: SGHAT, FQNNGV. The CDR3 is made up of 14 amino acids. The CDR3 sequence is CASRVAGGPFEQYF. The CDR3 DNA reads as TGTGCCAGCCGAGTAGCGGGGGGGCCATTCGAGCAGTACTTC.

This chain connects TRBV5-5 to TRBJ2-1; D gene ambiguous. V was cut by 0 bases and J by 8 bases, with 15 bases left in between. CDR3 length: 15 amino acids. Germline CDR1 is SGHKS and CDR2 is YYEKEE (reference sequence). The CDR3 bases are TGTGCCAGCAGCTTGGTAGAGACTCCTGCCGATGAGCAGTTCTTC. It specifies CASSLVETPADEQFF. Variable domain in full (rest from reference TRBV5-5 and TRBJ2-1): DAGVTQSPTHLIKTRGQQVTLRCSPISGHKSVSWYQQVLGQGPQFIFQYYEKEERGRGNFPDRFSARQFPNYSSELNVNALLLGDSALYLCASSLVETPADEQFFGPGTRLTVL.

The V gene is TRBV15, the J gene TRBJ1-3; TRBD1 aligns across 10 bases. Germline V gene data show CDR1 as LNHNV and CDR2 as YYDKDF (reference sequence). This CDR3 is built from 17 residues. V lost 3 bases, J lost 6 bases, and 11 bases stayed unmatched. This chain's CDR3 is CATSSRGYDRGPNTIYF. CDR3 in DNA: TGTGCCACCAGCAGCAGAGGTTACGACAGGGGGCCAAACACCATATATTTT.

The V and J genes are TRBV29-1 and TRBJ2-7; TRBD1 aligns across 11 bases. Germline assignment: CDR1 SQVTM and CDR2 ANQGSEA. The CDR3 length is 16 residues. Trimming removed 1 base from V and 2 bases from J; junction bases left unmatched: 7. CDR3 bases: TGCAGCGTTGAAGCCACCGGACAGGGGGCCCCCTACGAGCAGTACTTC. Translated: CSVEATGQGAPYEQYF.

This sequence joins TRBV6-6 and TRBJ1-3, with D possibly being TRBD1 (5 bases). V shed 2 bases and J shed 0 bases, with 8 bases lying between them. Germline-derived CDR1 and CDR2 are MNHNY and SVGAGI (reference sequence). The CDR3 has 15 residues. CDR3: CASSYAGLSGNTIYF. CDR3 nucleotides: TGTGCCAGCAGTTACGCGGGGCTCTCTGGAAACACCATATATTTT.